The rows below give T cell receptor beta chains drawn from one sample of a study of blood T cell repertoires in COVID-19. Clones were sequenced by immunoSEQ multiplex PCR, and TCRdb holds only the in-frame ones, with some missing. Among around 70,000 clones listed, 80% to 85% were seen once. What was sequenced was peripheral blood. The receptors derive from a woman aged 55-69 years with acute or convalescent COVID-19. CDR3s include the opening cysteine and the closing phenylalanine or tryptophan. A D gene is named only where the DNA matches it firmly. Clone size appears in some rows only: once, few, many, or a class for an expanded clone.

cdr3_length j_call v_call clone_size d_call cdr3_aa cdr3_nt
17 TRBJ1-2 TRBV5-1 - TRBD1 CASSLHTSRTGRDGYTF TGCGCCAGCAGCTTACACACCTCTCGGACAGGGCGTGATGGCTACACCTTC
15 TRBJ1-6 TRBV4-1 - TRBD1 CASSLNRGANSPLHF TGCGCCAGCAGCCTAAACAGGGGCGCGAATTCACCCCTCCACTTT
16 TRBJ1-4 TRBV21-1 - - CASSKEPGMTNEKLFF TGTGCCAGCAGCAAAGAACCCGGGATGACTAATGAAAAACTGTTTTTT
16 TRBJ1-5 TRBV2 - - CASSVNPTGYNQPQHF TGTGCCAGCAGTGTGAATCCGACAGGCTATAATCAGCCCCAGCATTTT
12 TRBJ1-5 TRBV19 - - CASTHSEAPQHF TGTGCCAGTACCCATTCGGAGGCGCCCCAGCATTTT
15 TRBJ2-2 TRBV30 few - CAWRPTGLNTGELFF TGTGCCTGGCGACCTACAGGCTTGAACACCGGGGAGCTGTTTTTT
14 TRBJ2-5 TRBV5-1 - TRBD1 CASSRDSKQETQYF TGCGCCAGCAGCCGGGACAGCAAGCAAGAGACCCAGTACTTC
14 TRBJ1-1 TRBV9 few - CASSLAGEGTEAFF TGTGCCAGCAGCCTAGCTGGGGAGGGCACTGAAGCTTTCTTT
15 TRBJ1-2 TRBV5-6 - TRBD1 CASSLAPQGDYGYTF TGTGCCAGCAGCTTGGCCCCCCAGGGGGACTATGGCTACACCTTC
15 TRBJ1-6 TRBV6-1 few TRBD1 CASSDEGASNSPLHF TGTGCCAGCAGTGATGAGGGGGCGAGTAATTCACCCCTCCACTTT
14 TRBJ1-1 TRBV30 - - CAWKPRTPLFEAFF TGTGCCTGGAAACCCAGGACTCCCCTTTTTGAAGCTTTCTTT
15 TRBJ2-1 TRBV2 - - CASTEGTLQGREQFF TGTGCCAGCACTGAGGGGACCCTACAGGGCCGAGAGCAGTTCTTC
15 TRBJ1-4 TRBV18 - - CASSPPHGTNEKLFF TGTGCCAGCTCACCACCTCACGGAACTAATGAAAAACTGTTTTTT
14 TRBJ2-1 TRBV9 - TRBD2 CASSWRGEGNEQFF TGTGCCAGCAGCTGGAGAGGGGAGGGCAATGAGCAGTTCTTC
15 TRBJ1-5 TRBV6-1 - - CASSEFPGTNQPQHF TGTGCCAGCAGTGAATTTCCAGGAACCAATCAGCCCCAGCATTTT
19 TRBJ1-3 TRBV28 - TRBD1 CANPPIRDRGYTSGNTIYF TGTGCCAACCCCCCCATCCGGGACAGGGGATATACTTCTGGAAACACCATATATTTT
14 TRBJ1-3 TRBV5-1 - - CASASTASGNTIYF TGCGCCAGCGCCTCTACCGCCTCTGGAAACACCATATATTTT
14 TRBJ2-5 TRBV5-1 - - CASSTRTAEETQYF TGCGCCAGCAGCACTAGGACAGCCGAAGAGACCCAGTACTTC
18 TRBJ2-3 TRBV18 - TRBD2 CASSPTSGGAGGTDTQYF TGTGCCAGCTCACCCACTAGCGGGGGGGCAGGGGGCACAGATACGCAGTATTTT
14 TRBJ2-1 TRBV7-2 - - CASSFSGGYNEQFF TGTGCCAGCAGCTTTTCAGGGGGGTACAATGAGCAGTTCTTC
12 TRBJ2-7 TRBV28 - TRBD1 CGAGGSSYEQYF TGTGGAGCAGGGGGTAGCTCCTACGAGCAGTACTTC
13 TRBJ2-1 TRBV11-2 - TRBD2 CASSFSGTSVEFF TGTGCCAGCAGCTTTTCCGGGACTAGCGTGGAGTTCTTC
17 TRBJ2-6 TRBV19 - - CTSRPTVGSSGANVLTF TGTACCAGTAGACCGACAGTGGGAAGCTCTGGGGCCAACGTCCTGACTTTC
15 TRBJ2-5 TRBV6-1 - - CASSEAGGHYETQYF TGTGCCAGCAGTGAAGCGGGGGGGCATTATGAGACCCAGTACTTC
14 TRBJ1-2 TRBV5-4 - TRBD1 CASSRTGLYYGYTF TGTGCCAGCAGCAGGACAGGACTCTACTATGGCTACACCTTC
18 TRBJ2-3 TRBV7-6 - TRBD2 CASSFLAGGLGRTDTQYF TGTGCCAGCAGCTTTCTAGCGGGGGGGCTTGGTAGAACAGATACGCAGTATTTT
15 TRBJ1-6 TRBV7-2 - TRBD1 CASSLGTGDRSPLHF TGTGCCAGCAGCTTAGGGACAGGGGATAGGTCACCCCTCCACTTT
14 TRBJ2-7 TRBV7-2 few TRBD2 CASSLGQRGGEQYF TGTGCCAGCAGCTTAGGGCAGCGGGGGGGCGAGCAGTACTTC
14 TRBJ1-2 TRBV27 once - CASRLGWGAPGYTF TGTGCCAGCAGGCTAGGCTGGGGCGCGCCTGGCTACACCTTC
16 TRBJ2-3 TRBV5-4 few TRBD2 CASGAPTSGRTDTQYF TGTGCCAGCGGCGCCCCGACTAGCGGGAGAACAGATACGCAGTATTTT
15 TRBJ1-4 TRBV6-1 - - CASSERQGLNEKLFF TGTGCCAGCAGTGAGCGCCAGGGATTAAATGAAAAACTGTTTTTT
14 TRBJ2-5 TRBV6-5 once - CASSSSGARETQYF TGTGCCAGCAGTTCCTCGGGGGCGAGGGAGACCCAGTACTTC